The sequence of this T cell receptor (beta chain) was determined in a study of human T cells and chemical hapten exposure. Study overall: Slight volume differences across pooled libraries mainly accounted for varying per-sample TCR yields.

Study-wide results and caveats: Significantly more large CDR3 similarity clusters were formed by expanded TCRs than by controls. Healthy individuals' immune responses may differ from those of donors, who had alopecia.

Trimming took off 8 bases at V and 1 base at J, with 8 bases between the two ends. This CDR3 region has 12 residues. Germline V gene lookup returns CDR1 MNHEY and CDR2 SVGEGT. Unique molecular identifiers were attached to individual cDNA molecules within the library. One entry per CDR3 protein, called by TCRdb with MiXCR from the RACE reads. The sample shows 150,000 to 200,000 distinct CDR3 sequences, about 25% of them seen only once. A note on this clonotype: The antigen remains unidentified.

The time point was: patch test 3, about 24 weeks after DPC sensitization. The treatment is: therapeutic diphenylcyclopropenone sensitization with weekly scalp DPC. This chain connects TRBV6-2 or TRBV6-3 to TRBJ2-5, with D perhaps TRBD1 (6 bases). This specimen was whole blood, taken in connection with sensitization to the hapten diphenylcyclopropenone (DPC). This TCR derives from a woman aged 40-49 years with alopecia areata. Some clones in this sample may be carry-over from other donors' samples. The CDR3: CASRDTQETQYF. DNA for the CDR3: TGTGCCAGCCGGGACACCCAAGAGACCCAGTACTTC.